A single sample gave rise to the 19 T cell receptor beta chains below, sequenced in a study of T-cell reconstitution after alpha-beta-depleted transplantation in children. The TCRbeta library incorporated unique molecular identifiers. TCRdb reanalysed the PCR reads using MiXCR and keeps one entry per CDR3 protein. This sample yields a few hundred thousand distinct CDR3 sequences, of which approximately 6.9% are seen a single time; 5.5% to 6.5% belongs to the top ten. The source material was PBMCs, sampled before TCRalphabeta/CD19-depleted stem cell transplant. These TCRs come from a boy between 2 and 15 years old with acute lymphoblastic leukemia, due to receive a stem cell transplant.

This clonotype showed up just a few times. The genes are TRBV27 and TRBJ1-5, with D perhaps matching TRBD1 (5 bases). This CDR3 region has 16 residues. The V gene's germline CDR1 is MNHEY and CDR2 SMNVEV (reference sequence). Trimming took 5 bases from V and 0 from J, leaving 14 bases between them. The CDR3 here is CASSLTGIYSNQPQHF. In DNA, the CDR3 is TGTGCCAGCAGTCTTACAGGCATATATAGCAATCAGCCCCAGCATTTT.

This clonotype was counted between two and nine times. This chain joins TRBV12-3 or TRBV12-4 and TRBJ2-5; TRBD1 agrees at 7 bases. V gave up 3 bases and J gave up 6 bases; unmatched junction bases: 1. This CDR3 comprises 12 residues. Here the CDR3 reads CASSFRGKTQYF. The CDR3 nucleotides are TGTGCCAGCAGTTTCAGGGGGAAGACCCAGTACTTC.

This clonotype was counted ten times or more. This sequence joins TRBV20-1 and TRBJ1-5; TRBD1 matches at 7 bases. CDR3 length: 15 amino acids. The germline CDR1 and CDR2 sequences are DFQATT and SNEGSKA (reference sequence). The trim removed 5 bases at V and 0 bases at J, leaving 7 bases unmatched. CDR3 region: CSAQGDIYSNQPQHF. DNA of the CDR3: TGCAGTGCTCAGGGGGACATATATAGCAATCAGCCCCAGCATTTT.

This clonotype was observed at least ten times. As DNA, the CDR3 is TGTGCCAGCAGCTTAGCGGAACATCAGCCCCAGCATTTT. Amino acid sequence: CASSLAEHQPQHF. V gene TRBV7-2 combines with J gene TRBJ1-5; D is unresolved. V was trimmed by 0 bases and J by 5 bases, leaving 5 bases between them. Germline V gene lookup returns CDR1 SGHTA and CDR2 FQGNSA. This CDR3 comprises 13 residues.

This clonotype showed up many times. This chain connects TRBV4-3 to TRBJ2-2; D is perhaps TRBD1 (7 bases). Trimming cost V 1 base and J 7 bases, with 13 bases left between them. Germline V gene data show CDR1 as LGHNA and CDR2 as YSLEER. The CDR3 covers 15 residues. The CDR3 nucleotides read TGCGCCAGCAGCCAAGTGGCAGGGGGGATCGGGGAGCTGTTTTTT. Protein: CASSQVAGGIGELFF.

This clonotype was found many times. The chain employs TRBV2 and TRBJ2-7; D gene ambiguous. Germline V gene sequence: CDR1 SNHLY, CDR2 FYNNEI. V was clipped by 8 bases and J by 5 bases, with 1 base between them. The CDR3 is 8 amino acids. This CDR3 reads CASDEQYF. CDR3 nucleotide sequence: TGTGCCAGCGACGAGCAGTACTTC.

This clonotype was detected a few times. The J gene is TRBJ1-4, the V gene TRBV6-1; possibly TRBD1 for D (6 bases). V was shortened by 1 base and J by 7 bases, with 13 bases between the two germline ends. This CDR3 has 15 amino acids. Germline values: CDR1 MNHNS, CDR2 SASEGT. This CDR3 reads CASSEVGAEGEKLFF. In nucleotides, the CDR3 is TGTGCCAGCAGTGAAGTGGGGGCGGAGGGTGAAAAACTGTTTTTT.

This clonotype showed up many times. The V and J genes are TRBV29-1 and TRBJ2-7, with D possibly matching TRBD1 (5 bases). V was shortened by 3 bases and J by 5 bases, with 8 bases between the two germline ends. Germline V gene sequence: CDR1 SQVTM, CDR2 ANQGSEA. CDR3 length: 11 amino acids. CDR3 bases: TGCAGCGTTGAGATGGGGCACGAGCAGTACTTC. The encoded protein is CSVEMGHEQYF.

This clonotype occurred many times. The genes are TRBV18 and TRBJ1-1, with D possibly TRBD1 on 6 matching bases. V lost 3 bases and J 4 bases, leaving 12 bases between the germline ends. Germline assignment: CDR1 KGHSH and CDR2 LQKENI. CDR3 length equals 14 residues. CDR3 sequence: CASSPGTRGTEAFF. The CDR3 DNA reads as TGTGCCAGCTCACCCGGGACACGCGGCACTGAAGCTTTCTTT.

This clonotype was recorded many times. Here the CDR3 DNA reads TGTGCCAGCAGCCATGGGACAGGGGGCTATGGCTACACCTTC. Its translation is CASSHGTGGYGYTF. The chain carries TRBV7-2 and TRBJ1-2, with 11 positions matching TRBD1. Trimming cost V 5 bases and J 4 bases; bases outside gene matches: 3. From germline, CDR1 is SGHTA and CDR2 FQGNSA. The CDR3 loop spans 14 amino acids.

This clonotype has ten or more counts. V usage is TRBV20-1 and J usage is TRBJ2-2; TRBD2 aligns across 11 bases. The CDR3 spans 16 residues. V was pared by 1 base and J by 4 bases, with 5 bases of the junction left unmatched. Germline V CDR1 and CDR2: DFQATT, SNEGSKA (reference sequence). The CDR3 region is CSARVWGLAATGELFF. In DNA, the CDR3 is TGCAGTGCTAGAGTCTGGGGACTAGCGGCCACCGGGGAGCTGTTTTTT.

Many counts were recorded for this clonotype. This chain connects TRBV2 to TRBJ1-5; D remains unclear. Between the trimmed V and J ends, which lost 4 bases and 0 bases, there was a span of 10 bases. This CDR3 contains 15 residues. Germline V CDR1 and CDR2: SNHLY, FYNNEI. The DNA of the CDR3 is TGTGCCAGCAGTGTCGACGGTTATAGCAATCAGCCCCAGCATTTT. Translating gives CASSVDGYSNQPQHF.

There are a few counts of this clonotype. The chain is built from TRBV20-1 and TRBJ2-3; D is possibly TRBD1 or TRBD2 (5 bases each). Trimming pared 6 bases from V and 1 base from J, leaving 14 bases between. Looked up from germline, CDR1 is DFQATT and CDR2 is SNEGSKA (reference sequence). CDR3 length: 14 amino acids. The CDR3 here is CSAGDPRGTDTQYF. The CDR3 DNA sequence: TGCAGTGCCGGGGACCCGAGGGGCACAGATACGCAGTATTTT.

The chain uses TRBV29-1 and TRBJ1-2, with a possible D match to TRBD1 (5 bases). The V end was cut by 3 bases, the J end by 5 bases, with 16 bases between. Germline lookup yields CDR1 SQVTM and CDR2 ANQGSEA. This CDR3 is built from 14 residues. This CDR3 reads CSVDRGEGGYGYTF. CDR3 bases: TGCAGCGTTGACCGGGGGGAGGGCGGTTATGGCTACACCTTC.

The rearrangement links TRBV9 to TRBJ2-3; 15 bases align to TRBD2. This CDR3 spans 18 amino acids. Trimming took 0 bases from V and 2 from J; bases not matched to a gene: 4. Germline CDR1 SGDLS, CDR2 YYNGEE. CDR3 DNA sequence: TGTGCCAGCAGCGTAGCGGGACTAGCGGGAGGATACACAGATACGCAGTATTTT. Its translation: CASSVAGLAGGYTDTQYF. The full variable domain, rest sourced from reference TRBV9 and TRBJ2-3, is DSGVTQTPKHLITATGQRVTLRCSPRSGDLSVYWYQQSLDQGLQFLIQYYNGEERAKGNILERFSAQQFPDLHSELNLSSLELGDSALYFCASSVAGLAGGYTDTQYFGPGTRLTVL.

The rearrangement uses TRBV30 and TRBJ2-3; TRBD1 matches at 7 bases. The CDR3 sequence is 15 residues long. The germline V gene has CDR1 GTSNPN and CDR2 SVGIG (reference sequence). The V segment lost 4 bases and the J segment 0 bases; nucleotides outside the gene matches: 7. The CDR3 DNA sequence: TGTGCCTGGACAAGACAGGGCTCTAGCACAGATACGCAGTATTTT. Translation gives CAWTRQGSSTDTQYF.

J is TRBJ2-2 and V is TRBV28; D could derive from TRBD1 or TRBD2 (5 bases each). Germline assignment: CDR1 MDHEN and CDR2 SYDVKM. The CDR3 has 15 amino acids. V lost 5 bases, J lost 6 bases, and 16 bases lay in between. The CDR3 DNA is TGTGCCAGCAGTCCGGGACCCGGTGGTCCCGGGGAGCTGTTTTTT. It translates to CASSPGPGGPGELFF.

The DNA for the CDR3 is TGTGCCAGCAGTCAGACAGGAGCCTACGAGCAGTACTTC. Protein sequence: CASSQTGAYEQYF. The genes are TRBV12-3 or TRBV12-4 and TRBJ2-7, with D possibly being TRBD1 (6 bases). The CDR3 has 13 amino acids. V was shortened by 5 bases and J by 2 bases, with 10 bases between the two germline ends.

The chain has TRBV7-2 and TRBJ2-3; 10 bases match TRBD2. The germline V gene encodes CDR1 SGHTA and CDR2 FQGNSA. V trimming: 5 bases; J trimming: 4 bases; junction bases outside the gene matches: 6. The CDR3 spans 15 residues. CDR3 region: CASSRSGGLADTQYF. The CDR3 DNA sequence: TGTGCCAGCAGCCGTAGCGGGGGGCTGGCAGATACGCAGTATTTT.